This passage covers 31 T cell receptor beta chains from one sample sequenced in a study of regulatory T cells in long-lasting Graves disease. Assembly of TCR beta libraries relied on iRepertoire HTBI primers together with Arm-PCR of CDR3 regions. Using its own MiXCR run on the multiplex PCR reads, TCRdb lists one record per CDR3 protein. Of roughly 450,000 distinct CDR3 sequences listed, about 20% are singletons. Noted time point: persistent/refractory GD, antithyroid drugs over 5 years with positive TRAb. Scientists built the TCR library using RNA that was extracted from PBMCs. This specimen was peripheral blood mononuclear cells (PBMCs), taken when the disease was refractory, from a patient treated with antithyroid drugs. These receptors came from a female donor with Graves disease.

This clonotype was recorded many times. The chain recombines TRBV5-1 with TRBJ2-5; 11 positions agree with TRBD2. The germline V gene has CDR1 SGHRS and CDR2 YFSETQ. J lost 8 bases, V lost 2 bases, and 5 bases had no gene match. The CDR3 runs 14 residues. CDR3 in amino acids: CASSLTSGGLTQYF. The CDR3 nucleotides are TGCGCCAGCAGCTTAACTAGCGGGGGACTTACCCAGTACTTC.

This chain connects TRBV4-2 to TRBJ2-7; D perhaps matches TRBD2 (6 bases). V dropped 0 bases and J dropped 3 bases, with 12 bases sitting between them. Germline assignment: CDR1 LGHNA and CDR2 YNFKEQ. The CDR3 contains 15 residues. This CDR3 is CASSQDGTGVYEQYF. The CDR3 DNA follows: TGTGCCAGCAGCCAAGATGGTACGGGAGTCTACGAGCAGTACTTC.

CDR3 coding DNA: TGTGCCAGCAGCGTCCACTACGAGCAGTACTTC. Amino acid sequence: CASSVHYEQYF. The chain links TRBV7-9 to TRBJ2-7; no clear D gene. This CDR3 comprises 11 residues. Trimming left V 5 bases short and J 3 bases short, with 5 bases between. CDR1 SEHNR and CDR2 FQNEAQ come from the germline V gene (reference sequence).

This clonotype was counted ten times or more. This chain joins TRBV28 and TRBJ2-7; D gene uncertain. This CDR3 has 12 residues. The V gene's germline CDR1 is MDHEN and CDR2 SYDVKM. Trimming pared 7 bases from V and 0 bases from J, leaving 7 bases between. CDR3 protein: CASTVGSYEQYF. The CDR3 region has the DNA TGTGCCAGCACGGTGGGCTCCTACGAGCAGTACTTC.

The genes are TRBV7-9 and TRBJ2-7; 7 bases align to TRBD1. V shed 0 bases, J shed 5 bases, and the junction held 10 bases outside the gene matches. There are 16 residues in the CDR3. Germline values: CDR1 SEHNR, CDR2 FQNEAQ (reference sequence). The CDR3 coding sequence is TGTGCCAGCAGCTTAGCGCCCCAACAGGGGAAAAACGAGCAGTACTTC. Amino acid sequence: CASSLAPQQGKNEQYF.

This clonotype was observed many times. The rearrangement joins TRBV29-1 to TRBJ1-5; D is perhaps TRBD1 (6 bases). The CDR3 loop spans 12 amino acids. From germline, CDR1 is SQVTM and CDR2 ANQGSEA. Trimming took 4 bases from V and 7 from J, leaving 11 bases between them. The CDR3 DNA is TGCAGCGTTGGGGCACAGGGCCAGCCCCAGCATTTT. Its translation is CSVGAQGQPQHF.

This clonotype was observed many times. The chain carries TRBV28 and TRBJ2-5; 7 nucleotides align to TRBD2. Losses at the gene ends were 4 bases for V and 2 bases for J; bases not matched to a gene: 7. The CDR3 spans 15 residues. CDR1 and CDR2 (germline): MDHEN, SYDVKM. The CDR3 region is CASSSRREVQETQYF. The CDR3 region has the DNA TGTGCCAGCAGTTCACGACGGGAGGTACAAGAGACCCAGTACTTC.

This sequence joins TRBV10-3 and TRBJ2-2; D possibly matches TRBD1 or TRBD2 (5 bases each). The CDR3 length is 15 residues. The V end lost 3 bases, the J end lost 9 bases, and 17 bases lay between the germline ends. In germline, CDR1 is ENHRY, CDR2 SYGVKD. CDR3 sequence (DNA): TGTGCCATCAGTGAAAGAACCCTTGGGGACCGGGAGCTGTTTTTT. Its translation is CAISERTLGDRELFF.

The chain joins TRBV7-8 to TRBJ1-2, with a weak D call TRBD1 (6 bases). V was cut by 1 base and J by 8 bases, with 17 bases left in between. The CDR3 loop spans 15 amino acids. Germline values: CDR1 SGHVS, CDR2 FQNEAQ. CDR3 sequence reads: CASSLVRVGGEGYTF. The CDR3 coding sequence is TGTGCCAGCAGCTTAGTCCGGGTAGGGGGTGAAGGCTACACCTTC. Full variable domain (missing parts from reference TRBV7-8 and TRBJ1-2): GAGVSQSPRYKVAKRGQDVALRCDPISGHVSLFWYQQALGQGPEFLTYFQNEAQLDKSGLPSDRFFAERPEGSVSTLKIQRTQQEDSAVYLCASSLVRVGGEGYTFGSGTRLTVV.

This clonotype was detected a few times. This rearrangement joins TRBV3-1 to TRBJ1-4; 7 nucleotides align to TRBD1. The CDR3 loop spans 16 amino acids. With V trimmed by 4 bases and J by 10 bases, 15 bases remained unmatched. Germline assignment: CDR1 LGHDT and CDR2 YNNKEL (reference sequence). DNA for the CDR3: TGTGCCAGCAGCCGGGCCGGGACAGACCTAATGAGAAAACTGTTTTTT. It is translated as CASSRAGTDLMRKLFF.

Many counts were recorded for this clonotype. The chain links TRBV12-3 or TRBV12-4 to TRBJ1-1; D ambiguous. Between the trimmed V and J ends, which lost 7 bases and 0 bases, there was a span of 9 bases. The CDR3 runs to 13 residues. The CDR3 loop is CASTLGMNTEAFF. Written as DNA, the CDR3 is TGTGCCAGCACCTTAGGTATGAACACTGAAGCTTTCTTT.

This clonotype was observed once. A far larger clone is only one base removed, so a read error is likely. Because it lacks the conserved phenylalanine or tryptophan at the end, this CDR3 is likely a read error. The chain couples TRBV11-3 to TRBJ1-1, with D uncertain. The CDR3 loop spans 10 amino acids. Germline CDR1 SGHNT, CDR2 YENEEA. The V end was cut by 9 bases, the J end by 4 bases, with 6 bases between. The CDR3 sequence: CASSGTEAFV. The CDR3 bases are TGTGCCAGTAGTGGCACTGAAGCTTTCGTT.

On this clonotype itself: A single base separates this from a much larger clone, so it may be a read error. The V gene is TRBV6-1, the J gene TRBJ1-1; the D gene is possibly TRBD1 (5 bases). The CDR3 length is 11 residues. CDR1 and CDR2 from the germline V gene are MNHNS and SASEGT. CDR3 loop: CTSRTYTEAFF. The CDR3 nucleotides read TGTACCAGCAGGACATACACTGAAGCTTTCTTT.

This clonotype was counted at least ten times. V is TRBV6-1 and J is TRBJ2-5, with unresolved D. The CDR3 sequence is 13 residues long. CDR1 is MNHNS, CDR2 SASEGT, per germline. Trimming shortened V by 6 bases and J by 5 bases, and 13 bases separated the two germline ends. CDR3 bases: TGTGCCAGCAGCCTGACCCTCCGGGAGACCCAGTACTTC. This encodes CASSLTLRETQYF.

This clonotype was seen ten or more times. The chain couples TRBV20-1 to TRBJ1-1; no clear D gene. Looked up from germline, CDR1 is DFQATT and CDR2 is SNEGSKA (reference sequence). The V gene lost 3 bases and the J gene lost 2 bases, with 7 bases spanning the gap. The CDR3 sequence is 12 residues long. The CDR3 region is CSASPVNTEAFF. DNA of the CDR3: TGCAGTGCTAGCCCAGTCAACACTGAAGCTTTCTTT.

This clonotype has at least ten counts. The gene calls are TRBV6-5 and TRBJ2-4, with 11 positions matching TRBD1. Germline assignment: CDR1 MNHEY and CDR2 SVGAGI. The ends lost 4 bases at V and 2 bases at J; junction bases unmatched: 4. This CDR3 has 16 amino acids. The CDR3 loop reads CASSSWTGGTKNIQYF. CDR3 sequence (DNA): TGTGCCAGCAGTTCCTGGACAGGGGGCACCAAAAACATTCAGTACTTC.

This rearrangement joins TRBV30 to TRBJ1-4; D is unclear. Germline CDR1 and CDR2: GTSNPN and SVGIG (reference sequence). The length of the CDR3 is 12 residues. V shed 3 bases and J shed 4 bases, with 6 bases lying between them. The CDR3 here is CAWSRDNEKLFF. The CDR3 coding sequence is TGTGCCTGGAGCAGAGATAATGAAAAACTGTTTTTT.

This clonotype was seen more than once but under ten times. This chain uses TRBV10-3 with TRBJ1-2; a possible D gene is TRBD1 (5 bases). Trimming took 7 bases from V and 0 from J, leaving 15 bases between them. The CDR3 length is 15 residues. The V gene's germline CDR1 is ENHRY and CDR2 SYGVKD. CDR3 nucleotide sequence: TGTGCCATCACCCCGGACATACAAGCTAACTATGGCTACACCTTC. As protein: CAITPDIQANYGYTF.

The J gene is TRBJ1-6, the V gene TRBV9; D call uncertain. V shed 4 bases and J shed 8 bases, with 16 bases lying between them. The CDR3 consists of 15 residues. CDR1 is SGDLS, CDR2 YYNGEE, per germline. CDR3 coding DNA: TGTGCCAGCAGCCCCCGTCTTGGTGGGGATTCACCCCTCCACTTT. Its protein product is CASSPRLGGDSPLHF.

In regard to this clonotype: A read error is likely here: a far larger clone is one base away. The gene calls are TRBV7-9 and TRBJ2-7; the D gene is possibly TRBD2 (6 bases). Trimming took 1 base from V and 10 from J, leaving 11 bases between them. Germline V CDR1 and CDR2: SEHNR, FQNEAQ (reference sequence). The length of the CDR3 is 12 residues. The CDR3 reads CASSLGGEAQYF. Written as DNA, the CDR3 is TGTGCCAGCAGCTTAGGAGGGGAGGCCCAGTACTTC.

This clonotype was observed at least ten times. The chain combines TRBV20-1 with TRBJ2-7; weak D call: TRBD2 (6 bases). The CDR3 has 12 residues. In germline, CDR1 is DFQATT, CDR2 SNEGSKA (reference sequence). The ends were cut back, 3 bases at V and 0 bases at J, with 6 bases in the middle. The CDR3 bases are TGCAGTGCTAGCGGGAGCTCCTACGAGCAGTACTTC. It yields the protein CSASGSSYEQYF.

Many counts were recorded for this clonotype. V usage is TRBV3-1 and J usage is TRBJ1-2; a weak D match, TRBD1 (5 bases). Germline values: CDR1 LGHDT, CDR2 YNNKEL (reference sequence). CDR3 length: 15 amino acids. With 0 bases removed from V and 0 bases from J, the gap between germline ends came to 8 bases. For the CDR3, the DNA is TGTGCCAGCAGCCAAGATGCCAGGGCTAACTATGGCTACACCTTC. Translation gives CASSQDARANYGYTF.

This clonotype has ten or more counts. The chain carries TRBV6-1 and TRBJ2-7, with D uncertain. The CDR3 sequence is 15 residues long. V lost 6 bases, J lost 0 bases, and 15 bases lay in between. Germline values: CDR1 MNHNS, CDR2 SASEGT. The CDR3 bases are TGTGCCAGCAGCTTCGACTTTTCTAGCTCCTACGAGCAGTACTTC. This gives the protein CASSFDFSSSYEQYF.

The CDR3 sequence is CASSWNGQGAYNEQFF. CDR3 DNA: TGTGCCAGCAGCTGGAACGGACAGGGGGCTTACAATGAGCAGTTCTTC. V gene TRBV2 combines with J gene TRBJ2-1, with 11 bases that match TRBD1. The CDR3 has 16 amino acids. Losses at the gene ends were 6 bases for V and 4 bases for J; bases not matched to a gene: 8. Germline lookup yields CDR1 SNHLY and CDR2 FYNNEI.

In this sample, this clonotype turned up many times. The chain links TRBV28 to TRBJ1-5; D is perhaps TRBD1 (5 bases). This CDR3 contains 14 residues. The germline gives CDR1 MDHEN, CDR2 SYDVKM. The V end was cut by 8 bases, the J end by 4 bases, with 15 bases between. For the CDR3, the DNA is TGTGCCAGCTTGGGGGGTGCGGGAAATCAGCCCCAGCATTTT. Translation: CASLGGAGNQPQHF.

The gene calls are TRBV7-9 and TRBJ1-1; perhaps TRBD1 as D (5 bases). V dropped 5 bases and J dropped 4 bases, with 14 bases sitting between them. Germline CDR1 reads SEHNR; CDR2 reads FQNEAQ (reference sequence). There are 14 residues in the CDR3. The CDR3 is CASSPPGPVTEAFF. The CDR3 coding sequence is TGTGCCAGCAGCCCACCGGGGCCGGTCACTGAAGCTTTCTTT.

The sample holds many counts of this clonotype. The chain links TRBV20-1 to TRBJ2-5; no clear D. CDR3 length equals 13 residues. The germline gives CDR1 DFQATT, CDR2 SNEGSKA (reference sequence). Trimming pared 1 base from V and 1 base from J, leaving 7 bases between. The DNA of the CDR3 is TGCAGTGCTAGAGCGCTATTCCAAGAGACCCAGTACTTC. Encoded protein: CSARALFQETQYF.

The chain has TRBV12-3 or TRBV12-4 and TRBJ2-5; 7 bases are a match to TRBD1. CDR3 length: 16 amino acids. Unmatched junction bases numbered 9, after V lost 5 bases and J lost 0 bases. This CDR3 is CASSPGTDVYQETQYF. CDR3 DNA sequence: TGTGCCAGCAGTCCCGGGACAGATGTGTACCAAGAGACCCAGTACTTC.

This clonotype was detected a few times. The chain combines TRBV6-2 or TRBV6-3 with TRBJ1-2; TRBD1 matches 8 bases. The J segment lost 6 bases and the V segment lost 2 bases, leaving 5 bases of the junction unmatched. From germline, CDR1 is MNHEY and CDR2 SVGEGT. The CDR3 consists of 14 residues. This CDR3 reads CASSYLGQEDGYTF. CDR3 coding DNA: TGTGCCAGCAGTTACCTGGGACAGGAAGATGGCTACACCTTC.

Many counts were recorded for this clonotype. J is TRBJ2-7 and V is TRBV6-1; weak D call: TRBD1 (6 bases). The length of the CDR3 is 11 residues. Germline V gene lookup returns CDR1 MNHNS and CDR2 SASEGT. Trimming removed 6 bases from V and 3 bases from J, with 6 bases in between. The CDR3 region is CASRGHYEQYF. CDR3 in DNA: TGTGCCAGCAGGGGACACTACGAGCAGTACTTC.

This clonotype was detected ten times or more. The chain carries TRBV12-3 or TRBV12-4 and TRBJ2-7, with D possibly being TRBD1 or TRBD2 (5 bases each). CDR3 length equals 15 residues. V gave up 4 bases and J gave up 4 bases, with 17 bases separating them. CDR3 DNA: TGTGCCAGCAGTTCGTTCGCCGGGACGGAATACGAGCAGTACTTC. Translated, it gives CASSSFAGTEYEQYF.